This T cell receptor beta chain comes out of a study of monozygotic twins with inflammatory bowel disease. The CDR3 runs to 16 residues. Germline values: CDR1 SEHNR, CDR2 FQNEAQ (reference sequence). UMIs that included a 6-nucleotide sample barcode were added by template switching, which took place during cDNA synthesis. From its re-call of the 5' RACE reads, TCRdb lists each CDR3 protein once, without DNA. Found here are 150,000 or so distinct CDR3 sequences; the top ten clones hold 1.2%. The source of this sequence is a human donor with ulcerative colitis or Crohn's disease, or a healthy co-twin of an affected twin (not recorded which). Sequencing input: blood. The genes are TRBV7-9 and TRBJ2-1. The CDR3 protein is CASTERNLSSYNEQFF.